Each of the 32 T cell receptor beta chains below was sequenced from the same sample in a study of cytomegalovirus exposure and HLA in healthy donors. The PCR ran on 60 Vbeta and 13 Jbeta primers. Clones were sequenced by immunoSEQ multiplex PCR, and TCRdb holds only the in-frame ones, with some missing. The repertoire table contains around 70,000 clones. The sequenced sample was PBMCs. The source of these receptors is a female donor in good health and CMV-seropositive.

The chain links TRBV19 to TRBJ2-5, with TRBD1 matching 7 bases. The DNA end is a closer match to TRBJ2-7, so the J assignment may be wrong. Germline CDR1 and CDR2: LNHDA and SQIVND (reference sequence). This CDR3 spans 16 amino acids. CDR3 region: CASRTTRTGVLYEQYF. CDR3 DNA: TGTGCCAGTAGGACGACCCGGACAGGCGTACTCTACGAGCAGTACTTC.

The rearrangement uses TRBV27 and TRBJ2-2; the match to TRBD2 covers 10 bases. Germline CDR1 is MNHEY and CDR2 is SMNVEV (reference sequence). J lost 7 bases, V lost 3 bases, and 5 bases had no gene match. CDR3 length: 15 amino acids. CDR3 in DNA: TGTGCCAGCAGTTTTACTAGCGGGAATGTCGGGGAGCTGTTTTTT. It translates to CASSFTSGNVGELFF.

This chain uses TRBV29-1 with TRBJ2-2; D not resolved. CDR3 size: 11 residues. CDR1 and CDR2 (germline): SQVTM, ANQGSEA. V was trimmed by 5 bases and J by 5 bases, leaving 6 bases between them. CDR3 in DNA: TGCAGCGTTATCATGACCGGGGAGCTGTTTTTT. This codes for CSVIMTGELFF.

The chain joins TRBV11-2 to TRBJ2-5; TRBD1 might be the D (5 bases). The V and J ends lost 3 bases and 4 bases respectively, with 12 bases between them. The CDR3 is 14 residues long. The germline V gene has CDR1 SGHAT and CDR2 FQNNGV. The CDR3 reads CASSFQGEAETQYF. DNA of the CDR3: TGTGCCAGCAGCTTTCAGGGTGAGGCAGAGACCCAGTACTTC.

J is TRBJ2-5 and V is TRBV6-5, with D possibly matching TRBD2 (5 bases). The CDR3 is 13 amino acids. Deletions cut 4 bases from V and 3 bases from J, with 9 bases between. Per germline, CDR1 MNHEY and CDR2 SVGAGI. CDR3 in DNA: TGTGCCAGCAGTTCAACAGCGGAAGAGACCCAGTACTTC. Translating it yields CASSSTAEETQYF.

This chain uses TRBV5-1 with TRBJ2-5; 11 bases are a match to TRBD2. This CDR3 has 17 residues. J lost 5 bases, V lost 1 base, and 10 bases had no gene match. Germline loops: CDR1 SGHRS, CDR2 YFSETQ. DNA of the CDR3: TGCGCCAGCAGCTTGATAGCGGGGGGGCCAAAGACGGAGACCCAGTACTTC. Translating it yields CASSLIAGGPKTETQYF.

The chain is built from TRBV7-2 and TRBJ2-7, with D possibly matching TRBD1 (6 bases). The CDR3 is 12 amino acids. Germline values: CDR1 SGHTA, CDR2 FQGNSA. The V and J ends lost 5 bases and 4 bases respectively, with 9 bases between them. CDR3 bases: TGTGCCAGCAGCCTACAGGGATACGAGCAGTACTTC. Amino acids: CASSLQGYEQYF.

The V call is TRBV18, the J call TRBJ1-1; 8 bases line up with TRBD1. V shed 3 bases and J 1 base; nucleotides not matched to a gene: 10. This CDR3 has 17 amino acids. Germline V lookup: CDR1 KGHSH, CDR2 LQKENI. The CDR3 region is CASSPTSGGWGNTEAFF. In DNA, the CDR3 is TGTGCCAGCTCACCTACCTCAGGGGGCTGGGGGAACACTGAAGCTTTCTTT.

The chain has TRBV7-2 and TRBJ2-7, with 7 positions matching TRBD2. Losses at the gene ends were 4 bases for V and 4 bases for J; bases not matched to a gene: 13. CDR1 is SGHTA and CDR2 is FQGNSA in the germline V gene. The CDR3 has 16 residues. The CDR3 loop reads CASSSGSSGPLYEQYF. DNA for the CDR3: TGTGCCAGCAGCTCTGGATCTAGCGGCCCCTTATACGAGCAGTACTTC.

The chain combines TRBV6-5 with TRBJ1-1; D is ambiguous. The CDR3 runs 14 residues. Germline V lookup: CDR1 MNHEY, CDR2 SVGAGI. Trimming cost V 5 bases and J 0 bases, with 10 bases left between them. CDR3 DNA: TGTGCCAGCAGTGCTCACAGACTGAACACTGAAGCTTTCTTT. It encodes CASSAHRLNTEAFF.

V is TRBV5-1 and J is TRBJ2-6, with a tentative D call TRBD1 (7 bases). Deletions cut 2 bases from V and 0 bases from J, with 12 bases between. Germline values: CDR1 SGHRS, CDR2 YFSETQ. The CDR3 spans 17 residues. CDR3 in DNA: TGCGCCAGCAGCTTCTCAGGGGGGAGCTCTGGGGCCAACGTCCTGACTTTC. Residues: CASSFSGGSSGANVLTF.

This chain joins TRBV7-8 and TRBJ2-5, with 14 positions matching TRBD2. CDR3 length: 18 residues. Losses at the gene ends were 5 bases for V and 5 bases for J; bases not matched to a gene: 13. Per the germline V gene, CDR1 is SGHVS and CDR2 is FQNEAQ. In nucleotides, the CDR3 is TGTGCCAGCAGCCTCAGACTAGCGGGGGGGATCCTTCGGGAGACCCAGTACTTC. Encoded protein: CASSLRLAGGILRETQYF.

The chain combines TRBV11-2 with TRBJ2-1; TRBD2 aligns across 13 bases. CDR3 length equals 15 residues. Germline assignment: CDR1 SGHAT and CDR2 FQNNGV. V shed 5 bases, J shed 7 bases, and the junction held 5 bases outside the gene matches. The CDR3 sequence is CASSPRGLAGNEQFF. The CDR3 nucleotides are TGTGCCAGCAGCCCACGGGGACTAGCGGGAAATGAGCAGTTCTTC. Full variable domain (missing parts from reference TRBV11-2 and TRBJ2-1): EAGVAQSPRYKIIEKRQSVAFWCNPISGHATLYWYQQILGQGPKLLIQFQNNGVVDDSQLPKDRFSAERLKGVDSTLKIQPAKLEDSAVYLCASSPRGLAGNEQFFGPGTRLTVL.

The chain combines TRBV18 with TRBJ2-2; TRBD2 matches 9 bases. The CDR3 is made up of 15 amino acids. V lost 3 bases and J lost 7; bases outside the gene matches: 6. Germline V gives CDR1 KGHSH, CDR2 LQKENI. The CDR3 DNA is TGTGCCAGCTCACCCGGGACTAGCTCACTCGGGGAGCTGTTTTTT. Translating gives CASSPGTSSLGELFF.

This sequence joins TRBV15 and TRBJ2-5, with 12 bases identical to TRBD1. V lost 4 bases to trimming and J lost 5 bases; unmatched junction nucleotides: 2. CDR3 length: 14 amino acids. The germline V gene encodes CDR1 LNHNV and CDR2 YYDKDF (reference sequence). The CDR3 loop reads CATSKGQGAETQYF. In DNA form, the CDR3 reads TGTGCCACCAGCAAGGGACAGGGGGCGGAGACCCAGTACTTC.

The J gene is TRBJ2-7, the V gene TRBV10-2; 7 nucleotides align to TRBD2. This CDR3 region has 12 residues. Germline CDR1 is WSHSY and CDR2 is SAAADI. The V gene end was trimmed by 5 bases and the J gene end by 3 bases; junction bases not matched to a gene: 1. This chain's CDR3 is CASSSSGYEQYF. The CDR3 DNA follows: TGCGCCAGCAGTTCTAGCGGCTACGAGCAGTACTTC.

The rearrangement joins TRBV13 to TRBJ2-7; 7 nucleotides line up with TRBD1. Per the germline V gene, CDR1 is PRHDT and CDR2 is FYEKMQ (reference sequence). The CDR3 covers 15 residues. The junction had 12 bases not matched to a gene; V was cut back by 7 bases and J by 3 bases. The CDR3 bases are TGTGCCAGCACCGACAGGGCCTCCCGGATCTACGAGCAGTACTTC. The encoded protein is CASTDRASRIYEQYF.

The chain joins TRBV19 to TRBJ1-5; possibly TRBD1 for D (6 bases). V was cut by 4 bases and J by 3 bases, with 13 bases left in between. Germline loops: CDR1 LNHDA, CDR2 SQIVND (reference sequence). The CDR3 consists of 15 residues. Here the CDR3 DNA reads TGTGCCAGTAGTACGGCAGGGGCGACCAATCAGCCCCAGCATTTT. The encoded protein is CASSTAGATNQPQHF.

The chain carries TRBV28 and TRBJ2-3, with D possibly matching TRBD2 (6 bases). This CDR3 contains 15 residues. Trimming took off 0 bases at V and 0 bases at J, with 7 bases between the two ends. Germline V gene data show CDR1 as MDHEN and CDR2 as SYDVKM. The CDR3 sequence: CASSLWAGSTDTQYF. The CDR3 DNA sequence: TGTGCCAGCAGTTTATGGGCGGGGAGCACAGATACGCAGTATTTT.

This sequence joins TRBV6-6 and TRBJ1-5, with TRBD1 as a possible D gene (5 bases). V lost 2 bases, J lost 2 bases, and 10 bases lay in between. The CDR3 totals 15 residues. Looked up from germline, CDR1 is MNHNY and CDR2 is SVGAGI (reference sequence). This CDR3 is CASSYQGLGNQPQHF. CDR3 DNA sequence: TGTGCCAGCAGTTACCAGGGTTTGGGCAATCAGCCCCAGCATTTT.

The rearrangement uses TRBV25-1 and TRBJ1-2; TRBD1 might be the D (5 bases). Trimming took 0 bases from V and 3 from J, leaving 14 bases between them. The CDR3 runs to 16 residues. Germline-derived CDR1 and CDR2 are MGHDK and SYGVNS. CDR3 DNA sequence: TGTGCCAGCAGTGAATATGGTCAGGGAACATACTATGGCTACACCTTC. Its protein product is CASSEYGQGTYYGYTF.

V usage is TRBV5-1 and J usage is TRBJ2-7, with D possibly TRBD1 on 6 matching bases. V gave up 1 base and J gave up 1 base, with 12 bases separating them. The CDR3 totals 15 residues. The germline gives CDR1 SGHRS, CDR2 YFSETQ. CDR3 sequence (DNA): TGCGCCAGCAGCTTGTACCCGACAGGATCCTACGAGCAGTACTTC. Its translation: CASSLYPTGSYEQYF. The full variable domain, completed using reference TRBV5-1 and TRBJ2-7, is KAGVTQTPRYLIKTRGQQVTLSCSPISGHRSVSWYQQTPGQGLQFLFEYFSETQRNKGNFPGRFSGRQFSNSRSEMNVSTLELGDSALYLCASSLYPTGSYEQYFGPGTRLTVT.

The J gene is TRBJ2-1, the V gene TRBV4-1; 8 bases are shared with TRBD2. Germline CDR1 and CDR2: MGHRA and YSYEKL. The CDR3 spans 16 residues. Trimming at V came to 2 bases and at J to 7 bases, leaving 10 bases not matched to a gene. The CDR3 loop reads CASSQIGASGLNEQFF. For the CDR3, the DNA is TGCGCCAGCAGCCAAATCGGGGCTAGCGGGCTAAATGAGCAGTTCTTC.

The V and J genes are TRBV29-1 and TRBJ2-7, with 10 bases identical to TRBD2. Germline loops: CDR1 SQVTM, CDR2 ANQGSEA. The CDR3 is 14 residues long. V dropped 3 bases and J dropped 5; count of bases not matched to a gene: 7. Written as DNA, the CDR3 is TGCAGCGTTGAGGGCCTAGCGGGAGCGGACGAGCAGTACTTC. Translated, it gives CSVEGLAGADEQYF.

The J gene is TRBJ2-2, the V gene TRBV6-6; D is perhaps TRBD1 (5 bases). Germline V gene sequence: CDR1 MNHNY, CDR2 SVGAGI (reference sequence). Trimming removed 0 bases from V and 5 bases from J, with 10 bases in between. The CDR3 is made up of 15 amino acids. As DNA, the CDR3 is TGTGCCAGCAGTTACTCGACCCGGACAACCGGGGAGCTGTTTTTT. Protein: CASSYSTRTTGELFF.

The rearrangement joins TRBV7-2 to TRBJ2-5, with 10 bases matching TRBD2. The V segment lost 5 bases and the J segment 4 bases; nucleotides outside the gene matches: 7. The germline gives CDR1 SGHTA, CDR2 FQGNSA. This CDR3 region has 15 residues. CDR3 bases: TGTGCCAGCAGCCTTGGAGCGGGGGGGGCAGAGACCCAGTACTTC. Amino acid sequence: CASSLGAGGAETQYF.

V is TRBV27 and J is TRBJ1-4; D possibly corresponds to TRBD1 (5 bases). V dropped 5 bases and J dropped 3 bases, with 13 bases sitting between them. This CDR3 has 15 amino acids. Germline CDR1 is MNHEY and CDR2 is SMNVEV (reference sequence). The CDR3 reads CASSTGGEPNEKLFF. For the CDR3, the DNA is TGTGCCAGCAGTACCGGGGGGGAGCCTAATGAAAAACTGTTTTTT.

The rearrangement links TRBV6-1 to TRBJ2-7; 7 nucleotides agree with TRBD1. The V gene's germline CDR1 is MNHNS and CDR2 SASEGT. The CDR3 consists of 15 residues. The junction had 11 bases not matched to a gene; V was cut back by 5 bases and J by 4 bases. CDR3 amino acids: CASSPAPDRRYEQYF. The CDR3 region has the DNA TGTGCCAGCAGTCCCGCGCCGGACAGGAGGTACGAGCAGTACTTC.

This rearrangement joins TRBV28 to TRBJ2-7, with a possible D match to TRBD2 (5 bases). Germline lookup yields CDR1 MDHEN and CDR2 SYDVKM. The CDR3 contains 15 residues. Trimming stripped 6 bases from V and 3 bases from J, with 18 bases between. This chain's CDR3 is CASSPPSGRIYEQYF. CDR3 DNA sequence: TGTGCCAGCAGCCCTCCGAGTGGGAGAATCTACGAGCAGTACTTC.

This rearrangement joins TRBV4-1 to TRBJ1-2; TRBD1 aligns across 8 bases. V was clipped by 2 bases and J by 7 bases; unmatched bases: 12. Germline V gives CDR1 MGHRA, CDR2 YSYEKL. The CDR3 runs to 16 residues. This CDR3 is CASSQPRTGRSGGYTF. The CDR3 region has the DNA TGCGCCAGCAGCCAACCCAGGACAGGGCGAAGTGGTGGCTACACCTTC.

In regard to this clone: One end of the junction fails to match germline, which may point to a read error. V is TRBV7-7 and J is TRBJ2-5; 13 bases map to TRBD2. The CDR3 contains 16 residues. Looked up from germline, CDR1 is SSHAT and CDR2 is FNYEAQ (reference sequence). The CDR3 DNA follows: TGTGCTAGCAGCACTACTAGCGGGGGGGGGCAAGAGACCCAGTACTTC. Amino acid sequence: CASSTTSGGGQETQYF.

The chain combines TRBV6-5 with TRBJ1-1; perhaps TRBD1 as D (6 bases). Germline V gene sequence: CDR1 MNHEY, CDR2 SVGAGI. There are 13 residues in the CDR3. Trimming removed 3 bases from V and 5 bases from J, with 10 bases in between. The chain's CDR3 is CASSYQGFTEAFF. The CDR3 bases are TGTGCCAGCAGTTATCAGGGGTTTACTGAAGCTTTCTTT.